This passage covers 18 T cell receptor beta chains from one sample sequenced in a study of cytomegalovirus exposure and HLA in healthy donors. The primer mix had 60 Vbeta and 13 Jbeta primers. TCRdb's table, derived via immunoSEQ multiplex PCR, lists solely in-frame clones and lacks some. This sample carries some 160,000 clones, nearly 80% of them seen once, and the ten largest clones take about 1.7%. What was sequenced was PBMCs. The receptors were sampled from a woman in her 30s in good health and CMV-seronegative.

The chain employs TRBV30 and TRBJ1-1, with D possibly matching TRBD1 (5 bases). Germline assignment: CDR1 GTSNPN and CDR2 SVGIG (reference sequence). The CDR3 contains 12 residues. Trimming took off 8 bases at V and 4 bases at J, with 14 bases between the two ends. Here the CDR3 DNA reads TGTGCCGGGGGGTGGCAAGGCACTGAAGCTTTCTTT. Its translation: CAGGWQGTEAFF.

This chain links TRBV10-1 with TRBJ1-5; 8 bases match TRBD1. Germline V gene lookup returns CDR1 WNHNN and CDR2 SYGVQD (reference sequence). V dropped 8 bases and J dropped 5; count of bases not matched to a gene: 2. This CDR3 has 12 amino acids. The CDR3 region has the DNA TGCGCCAGCGGACAGGGAGATCAGCCCCAGCATTTT. As protein: CASGQGDQPQHF.

The V and J genes are TRBV2 and TRBJ2-2, with 9 positions matching TRBD2. The germline V gene encodes CDR1 SNHLY and CDR2 FYNNEI. The CDR3 contains 15 residues. J lost 6 bases, V lost 2 bases, and 4 bases had no gene match. This chain's CDR3 is CASSERRGGPGELFF. CDR3 bases: TGTGCCAGCAGTGAAAGGCGGGGGGGCCCCGGGGAGCTGTTTTTT.

In this sample, this clone turned up a few times. This sequence joins TRBV11-2 and TRBJ1-2; TRBD1 matches at 8 bases. V trimming: 5 bases; J trimming: 10 bases; junction bases outside the gene matches: 24. The CDR3 is 18 residues long. Per germline, CDR1 SGHAT and CDR2 FQNNGV. CDR3 in amino acids: CASSKAFPLRDRPIPYTF. The CDR3 DNA is TGTGCCAGCAGCAAAGCCTTTCCCCTCCGGGACAGGCCTATTCCCTACACCTTC.

This clone appeared once. The chain is built from TRBV2 and TRBJ2-2; 12 bases are shared with TRBD1. Germline V lookup: CDR1 SNHLY, CDR2 FYNNEI. The CDR3 has 15 amino acids. V lost 10 bases to trimming and J lost 6 bases; unmatched junction nucleotides: 9. DNA for the CDR3: TGTGCCACCCTGCGGGACAGGGGGCTCTCCGGGGAGCTGTTTTTT. It yields the protein CATLRDRGLSGELFF.

V and J are TRBV4-2 and TRBJ2-5; 7 nucleotides line up with TRBD2. Germline V CDR1 and CDR2: LGHNA, YNFKEQ. With V trimmed by 0 bases and J by 1 base, 8 bases remained unmatched. CDR3 length: 17 residues. As DNA, the CDR3 is TGTGCCAGCAGCCAAGACGGAATAGCGGGCATCCAAGAGACCCAGTACTTC. Its translation: CASSQDGIAGIQETQYF.

The CDR3 bases are TGTGCCAGCAGCCTCTTGGACAACTCCTACGAGCAGTACTTC. Its protein product is CASSLLDNSYEQYF. The chain recombines TRBV7-6 with TRBJ2-7, with D perhaps matching TRBD1 (5 bases). V lost 5 bases to trimming and J lost 0 bases, with 11 bases between them. CDR3 size: 14 residues. CDR1 is SGHVS, CDR2 FNYEAQ, per germline. Full variable domain (outside the CDR3, taken from reference TRBV7-6 and TRBJ2-7): GAGVSQSPRYKVTKRGQDVALRCDPISGHVSLYWYRQALGQGPEFLTYFNYEAQQDKSGLPNDRFSAERPEGSISTLTIQRTEQRDSAMYRCASSLLDNSYEQYFGPGTRLTVT.

This clone came up once. CDR3 amino acids: CASSLGNGGTDTQYF. The DNA for the CDR3 is TGTGCCAGCAGCTTAGGGAACGGGGGCACAGATACGCAGTATTTT. V usage is TRBV11-2 and J usage is TRBJ2-3; tentative D call: TRBD2 (5 bases). The germline V gene encodes CDR1 SGHAT and CDR2 FQNNGV. There are 15 residues in the CDR3. Trimming stripped 1 base from V and 1 base from J, with 9 bases between.

CDR3 protein: CASSAASSDTQYF. CDR3 nucleotides: TGTGCCAGCAGCGCCGCGTCCTCAGATACGCAGTATTTT. The chain has TRBV9 and TRBJ2-3; D is undetermined. The ends were cut back, 3 bases at V and 4 bases at J, with 9 bases in the middle. The V gene's germline CDR1 is SGDLS and CDR2 YYNGEE. The CDR3 extends over 13 amino acids.

J is TRBJ1-2 and V is TRBV5-1; perhaps TRBD1 as D (5 bases). The CDR3 sequence is 17 residues long. Germline V gene sequence: CDR1 SGHRS, CDR2 YFSETQ. Between the trimmed V and J ends, which lost 0 bases and 6 bases, there was a span of 21 bases. CDR3 bases: TGCGCCAGCAGCTTGGGACAGACCGCCCCCTGGAAGGATGGCTACACCTTC. Translated, it gives CASSLGQTAPWKDGYTF.

The chain uses TRBV27 and TRBJ2-5; tentatively, D is TRBD2 (6 bases). The CDR3 covers 14 residues. The V end lost 6 bases, the J end lost 6 bases, and 17 bases lay between the germline ends. Germline CDR1 is MNHEY and CDR2 is SMNVEV (reference sequence). CDR3 bases: TGTGCCAGCAGCTTGGATCTAGCGACGAAGACCCAGTACTTC. This codes for CASSLDLATKTQYF.

CDR3 loop: CASSAPMTGGPGELFF. CDR3 nucleotide sequence: TGTGCCAGCAGCGCCCCCATGACAGGCGGCCCCGGGGAGCTGTTTTTT. This chain uses TRBV11-2 with TRBJ2-2; D might be TRBD1 (6 bases). Deletions cut 5 bases from V and 6 bases from J, with 19 bases between. The CDR3 length is 16 residues. Germline values: CDR1 SGHAT, CDR2 FQNNGV.

The gene calls are TRBV5-6 and TRBJ1-4; 8 nucleotides agree with TRBD1. The CDR3 has 13 residues. The trim removed 3 bases at V and 6 bases at J, leaving 1 base unmatched. The germline gives CDR1 SGHDT, CDR2 YYEEEE. The CDR3 sequence is CASSSTGDEKLFF. CDR3 in DNA: TGTGCCAGCAGCTCGACAGGGGATGAAAAACTGTTTTTT.

This chain joins TRBV4-1 and TRBJ1-5; no reliable D call. Germline CDR1 reads MGHRA; CDR2 reads YSYEKL. V was cut by 3 bases and J by 0 bases, with 9 bases left in between. The CDR3 contains 15 residues. The CDR3 DNA is TGCGCCAGCAGCCAGTTTTTAAATAGCAATCAGCCCCAGCATTTT. Protein: CASSQFLNSNQPQHF.

The rearrangement links TRBV18 to TRBJ1-5; maybe TRBD1 (6 bases). CDR1 and CDR2 from the germline V gene are KGHSH and LQKENI. The CDR3 loop spans 13 amino acids. Trimming pared 5 bases from V and 3 bases from J, leaving 8 bases between. This CDR3 reads CASSRQDNQPQHF. CDR3 in DNA: TGTGCCAGCTCAAGACAGGACAATCAGCCCCAGCATTTT.

The chain recombines TRBV19 with TRBJ1-1, with D unclear. The CDR3 runs 15 residues. Deletions cut 3 bases from V and 1 base from J, with 12 bases between. CDR1 and CDR2 from the germline V gene are LNHDA and SQIVND (reference sequence). This CDR3 is CASSMARERNTEAFF. Here the CDR3 DNA reads TGTGCCAGTAGTATGGCCCGGGAGAGGAACACTGAAGCTTTCTTT.

This rearrangement joins TRBV2 to TRBJ1-6; 8 bases map to TRBD1. Germline lookup yields CDR1 SNHLY and CDR2 FYNNEI. CDR3 length: 14 amino acids. The V gene end was trimmed by 11 bases and the J gene end by 9 bases; junction bases not matched to a gene: 12. CDR3 DNA sequence: TGTGCCGGCTCATTCGGACAGGGTACTTCACCCCTCCACTTT. Translated, it gives CAGSFGQGTSPLHF.

This clone came up once. In DNA form, the CDR3 reads TGCGCCAGCAGCTTCCGAACGGTGGGGGGGCAGAGGACTGAAGCTTTCTTT. It specifies CASSFRTVGGQRTEAFF. The chain links TRBV4-1 to TRBJ1-1; possible D gene TRBD1, 6 bases. The length of the CDR3 is 17 residues. V lost 5 bases and J lost 5, with 24 bases in between. CDR1 is MGHRA, CDR2 YSYEKL, per germline.